The rows below give T cell receptor beta chains drawn from one sample of a study of cytomegalovirus exposure and HLA in healthy donors. Data came from immunoSEQ multiplex PCR; TCRdb stores just in-frame clones and leaves some out. In the table there are 150,000 to 200,000 clones, 70% to 90% of which are singletons. Sequences were obtained from PBMCs. These receptors were taken from a woman between 18 and 30 years old in good health and CMV-seronegative. Both conserved end residues are part of each CDR3. The D gene is left open where the match is weak. Where a row states a size, it is once, few, many or the class of an expanded clone; other rows omit it.

j_call: TRBJ2-1; d_call: -; clone_size: -; v_call: TRBV11-3; cdr3_aa: CASSLSQGTYNEQFF; cdr3_nt: TGTGCCAGCAGCTTAAGTCAGGGGACCTACAATGAGCAGTTCTTC
j_call: TRBJ2-7; d_call: TRBD1; clone_size: -; v_call: TRBV7-8; cdr3_aa: CASSLHLQGADEQYF; cdr3_nt: TGTGCCAGCAGCTTACACTTACAGGGGGCGGACGAGCAGTACTTC
j_call: TRBJ1-3; d_call: -; clone_size: -; v_call: TRBV5-1; cdr3_aa: CASNLMPTGSGNTIYF; cdr3_nt: TGCGCCAGCAACTTGATGCCGACAGGCTCTGGAAACACCATATATTTT
j_call: TRBJ1-1; d_call: TRBD1; clone_size: -; v_call: TRBV27; cdr3_aa: CASSLSLHRGPTEAFF; cdr3_nt: TGTGCCAGCAGTTTATCCCTACACAGGGGGCCCACTGAAGCTTTCTTT
j_call: TRBJ2-5; d_call: TRBD2; clone_size: -; v_call: TRBV28; cdr3_aa: CASSRGAGGGETQYF; cdr3_nt: TGTGCCAGCAGCCGGGGGGCCGGGGGGGGAGAGACCCAGTACTTC
j_call: TRBJ2-6; d_call: -; clone_size: few; v_call: TRBV4-1; cdr3_aa: CASSQGPAGYSGANVLTF; cdr3_nt: TGCGCCAGCAGCCAAGGTCCGGCAGGCTACTCTGGGGCCAACGTCCTGACTTTC
j_call: TRBJ2-1; d_call: -; clone_size: -; v_call: TRBV14; cdr3_aa: CASSQAREQFF; cdr3_nt: TGTGCCAGCAGCCAAGCGAGGGAGCAGTTCTTC
j_call: TRBJ1-3; d_call: TRBD1; clone_size: -; v_call: TRBV11-2; cdr3_aa: CASNQGVTSGNTIYF; cdr3_nt: TGTGCCAGCAACCAGGGGGTGACTTCTGGAAACACCATATATTTT
j_call: TRBJ2-3; d_call: -; clone_size: -; v_call: TRBV28; cdr3_aa: CASSTQPADTQYF; cdr3_nt: TGTGCCAGCAGTACCCAACCAGCAGATACGCAGTATTTT
j_call: TRBJ2-1; d_call: TRBD2; clone_size: -; v_call: TRBV5-8; cdr3_aa: CASSFFLAGTNEQFF; cdr3_nt: TGTGCCAGCAGCTTCTTCCTAGCGGGAACGAATGAGCAGTTCTTC
j_call: TRBJ1-1; d_call: -; clone_size: -; v_call: TRBV7-8; cdr3_aa: CASTYWTDMNTEAFF; cdr3_nt: TGTGCCAGCACATATTGGACGGACATGAACACTGAAGCTTTCTTT
j_call: TRBJ2-3; d_call: TRBD2; clone_size: -; v_call: TRBV7-2; cdr3_aa: CASSWGGSSASTDTQYF; cdr3_nt: TGTGCCAGCAGCTGGGGGGGTTCTAGCGCTAGCACAGATACGCAGTATTTT
j_call: TRBJ1-2; d_call: TRBD1; clone_size: -; v_call: TRBV27; cdr3_aa: CASSQAGTGRLGGYTF; cdr3_nt: TGTGCCAGCAGTCAAGCTGGGACAGGGCGGCTAGGGGGCTACACCTTC
j_call: TRBJ1-1; d_call: -; clone_size: -; v_call: TRBV6-1; cdr3_aa: CASSWSRGRNTEAFF; cdr3_nt: TGTGCCAGCAGCTGGAGCCGAGGTAGGAACACTGAAGCTTTCTTT
j_call: TRBJ1-4; d_call: -; clone_size: -; v_call: TRBV5-6; cdr3_aa: CASSQTKRRHNEKLFF; cdr3_nt: TGTGCCAGCAGCCAAACCAAGCGACGGCATAATGAAAAACTGTTTTTT
j_call: TRBJ1-5; d_call: TRBD1; clone_size: -; v_call: TRBV2; cdr3_aa: CASSELAGTGNQPQHF; cdr3_nt: TGTGCCAGCAGTGAATTGGCCGGGACAGGTAATCAGCCCCAGCATTTT
j_call: TRBJ2-3; d_call: TRBD2; clone_size: -; v_call: TRBV9; cdr3_aa: CASSELPSGDTQYF; cdr3_nt: TGTGCCAGCAGCGAGCTTCCTAGCGGAGATACGCAGTATTTT
j_call: TRBJ1-3; d_call: -; clone_size: -; v_call: TRBV2; cdr3_aa: CASRATGLGNTIYF; cdr3_nt: TGTGCCAGCAGGGCAACAGGGCTCGGAAACACCATATATTTT
j_call: TRBJ2-7; d_call: TRBD2; clone_size: -; v_call: TRBV5-4; cdr3_aa: CATQFAAGGTYEQYF; cdr3_nt: TGTGCCACACAATTTGCAGCGGGAGGGACCTACGAGCAGTACTTC
j_call: TRBJ1-5; d_call: TRBD1; clone_size: -; v_call: TRBV28; cdr3_aa: CASSPGTVYSNQPQHF; cdr3_nt: TGTGCCAGCAGTCCCGGGACAGTCTATAGCAATCAGCCCCAGCATTTT
j_call: TRBJ1-2; d_call: TRBD1; clone_size: -; v_call: TRBV12-5; cdr3_aa: CASGPGGRGYTF; cdr3_nt: TGTGCTAGTGGGCCAGGGGGCCGTGGCTACACCTTC
j_call: TRBJ2-7; d_call: -; clone_size: -; v_call: TRBV10-3; cdr3_aa: CAIMGSGAYEQYF; cdr3_nt: TGTGCCATCATGGGTAGCGGCGCCTACGAGCAGTACTTC
j_call: TRBJ1-1; d_call: -; clone_size: -; v_call: TRBV18; cdr3_aa: CASSPGAGGSTEAFF; cdr3_nt: TGTGCCAGCTCACCAGGGGCGGGGGGGAGCACTGAAGCTTTCTTT
j_call: TRBJ1-4; d_call: -; clone_size: -; v_call: TRBV19; cdr3_aa: CASSIQGSEKLFF; cdr3_nt: TGTGCCAGTAGTATACAGGGGTCTGAAAAACTGTTTTTT
j_call: TRBJ2-7; d_call: -; clone_size: -; v_call: TRBV7-2; cdr3_aa: CASSWPAYLGHANEQYF; cdr3_nt: TGTGCCAGCAGCTGGCCCGCGTACCTGGGACATGCTAACGAGCAGTACTTC
j_call: TRBJ2-1; d_call: -; clone_size: -; v_call: TRBV7-9; cdr3_aa: CASSAQTRVSYNEQFF; cdr3_nt: TGTGCCAGCAGCGCGCAAACTAGAGTTAGTTACAATGAGCAGTTCTTC
j_call: TRBJ2-5; d_call: -; clone_size: -; v_call: TRBV27; cdr3_aa: CASSSSLSKTQYF; cdr3_nt: TGTGCCAGCAGTTCATCGCTATCCAAGACCCAGTACTTC